Included here is one TCR beta chain sequence, with context. Its antigen remains unknown. In the PCR, 60 Vbeta and 13 Jbeta primers were used. Sequencing used immunoSEQ multiplex PCR; TCRdb keeps in-frame clones, though not all of them. The sample comprises about 78,000 clones, 60% to 70% of which are singletons, and over 5.5% rests with the top ten. Germline V CDR1 and CDR2: MDHEN, SYDVKM. The CDR3 length is 15 residues. V trimming: 4 bases; J trimming: 3 bases; junction bases outside the gene matches: 1. This entry is derived from a study of cytomegalovirus exposure and HLA in healthy donors. Study-wide results and limits: In terms of immune exposure information, only CMV serostatus was available. According to an earlier analysis, most TCR beta V segments yielded productive rearrangements about 87% or about 30% of the time. In most subjects, TCR beta sequences reportedly gave accurate predictions of HLA-A and HLA-B alleles. Some highly shared sequence variants likely arose as a pipeline artifact.

The chain joins TRBV28 to TRBJ2-3; 13 bases are shared with TRBD2. The sample consisted of PBMCs. The clonotype comes from a man younger than 45 in good health and CMV-seropositive. The chain's CDR3 is CASSWTSGSTDTQYF. The CDR3 nucleotides are TGTGCCAGCAGTTGGACTAGCGGGAGTACAGATACGCAGTATTTT.